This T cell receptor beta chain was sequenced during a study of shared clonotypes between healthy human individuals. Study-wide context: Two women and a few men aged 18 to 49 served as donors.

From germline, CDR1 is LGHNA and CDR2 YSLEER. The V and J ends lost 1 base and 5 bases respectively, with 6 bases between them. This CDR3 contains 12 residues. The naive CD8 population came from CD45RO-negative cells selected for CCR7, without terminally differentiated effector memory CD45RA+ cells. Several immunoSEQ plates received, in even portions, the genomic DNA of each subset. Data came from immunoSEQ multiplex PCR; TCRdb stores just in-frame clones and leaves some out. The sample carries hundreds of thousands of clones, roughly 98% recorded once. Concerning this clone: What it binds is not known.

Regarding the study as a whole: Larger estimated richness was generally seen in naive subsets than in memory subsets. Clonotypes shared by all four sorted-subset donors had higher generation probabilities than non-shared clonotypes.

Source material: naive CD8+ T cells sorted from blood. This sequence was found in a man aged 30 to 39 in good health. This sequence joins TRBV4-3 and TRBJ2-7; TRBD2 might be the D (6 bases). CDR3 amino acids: CASSQGTNEQYF. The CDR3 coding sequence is TGCGCCAGCAGCCAAGGGACTAACGAGCAGTACTTC.